This T cell receptor beta chain was found in a study of cytomegalovirus exposure and HLA in healthy donors (TCRdb year 2017). Concerning the study at large: The 670 or so repertoires of the first cohort and the 95 to 150 validation repertoires were produced on the same platform, according to a later analysis. In addition to the first cohort of about 650 subjects, a separate validation cohort of approximately 130 different subjects was used. The study was designed to test whether signatures of past pathogen exposure could be identified by cataloging public T cell receptors. To predict cytomegalovirus infection status, the study brought together high-throughput TCR immunosequencing, statistical association of individual TCRs with disease status, and machine learning.

The CDR3 covers 14 residues, taking in both the cysteine and the phenylalanine. Just CDR3 DNA is preserved here, 42 bases in frame from base 1. For CDR1 and CDR2, the germline V gene lists SGHRS and YFSETQ. Trimming removed 0 bases from V and 2 bases from J; the gene matches leave 1 base unexplained. The library relied on the immunoSEQ multiplex PCR assay. On the study's bioinformatics: To diagnose cytomegalovirus status from the catalog of TCR beta chain sequences, a statistical classification framework was built. In TCRdb, the immuneACCESS table is reduced to in-frame sequences with V and J assigned. These tables do not hold every clone; where another copy was compared, an unresolved V gene accounts for under half, and the others remain unexplained. V, J and clone size reflect that table, while D and trimming were determined from the DNA. Recorded for this sample are 150,000 to 200,000 clones; roughly 80% of them occurred a single time. Roughly 7% of the sample is held by the ten biggest clonotypes.

This clone was seen only once. Its antigen is currently not known. Base qualities are not at hand, and no much larger clone is one base apart. Donors formed part of the validation cohort, which comprised 120 or so subjects and was distinct from the first cohort of under 850 subjects. What the work shows at the level of the full study, not this receptor alone: Across donors, most TCR sequences were observed very rarely, whereas some public TCRs were present in many individuals. In a later analysis, TCRs clustered in the first cohort were found to also tend to co-occur in the roughly 110 validation repertoires, with 94% of cluster scores above 0. Cytomegalovirus status was reported to be diagnosed by the classifier with high specificity and sensitivity in both the original and validation cohorts. In vitro tests confirmed that a few of the cytomegalovirus-associated TCR beta chains recognize cytomegalovirus antigens. A later analysis lacked HLA typing for the validation cohort, so it scored co-occurrence in that cohort across all 110 or so repertoires. The authors suggested that the approach could potentially be generalized to other disease states and immunological phenotypes. In the study, 164 TCR beta chains were listed as associated with cytomegalovirus.

The sequenced sample consisted of PBMCs. The sequence is built from TRBV5-1 and TRBJ2-5, with 7 bases in between that match TRBD1. The sequence was collected from a young man in good health and CMV-seropositive. The CDR3 protein sequence reads: CASSLVTGQETQYF. The sequenced DNA is TGCGCCAGCAGCTTGGTGACAGGGCAAGAGACCCAGTACTTC.